The 10 T cell receptor beta chains presented below share a single source sample, sequenced in a study of blood T cell repertoires in COVID-19. Data came from immunoSEQ multiplex PCR; TCRdb stores just in-frame clones and leaves some out. The sample gives about 250,000 clones, about 79% of which show up once; roughly 10% is in the top ten. Sequencing was performed on peripheral blood. The receptors originated from a man aged 80 or over with acute or convalescent COVID-19.

The chain uses TRBV11-2 and TRBJ1-2, with D possibly TRBD1 on 6 matching bases. This CDR3 is 13 amino acids long. Trimming stripped 0 bases from V and 13 bases from J, with 15 bases between. Germline CDR1 is SGHAT and CDR2 is FQNNGV. The CDR3 sequence is CASSLEGRRQVTF. In nucleotides, the CDR3 is TGTGCCAGCAGCTTAGAGGGCCGTCGACAGGTCACCTTC.

This clone occurred a few times. The chain employs TRBV6-1 and TRBJ1-2; D is unclear. Trimming removed 3 bases at V and 8 bases at J, with 7 bases between. CDR1 MNHNS and CDR2 SASEGT come from the germline V gene. There are 11 residues in the CDR3. The DNA of the CDR3 is TGTGCCAGCAGTGATGGAGGAGGCTACACCTTC. As protein: CASSDGGGYTF.

This clone was seen a single time. The chain links TRBV5-1 to TRBJ1-4; perhaps TRBD1 as D (6 bases). Per germline, CDR1 SGHRS and CDR2 YFSETQ. V was clipped by 0 bases and J by 8 bases, with 11 bases between them. The CDR3 loop spans 14 amino acids. Here the CDR3 reads CASSLAFGQEKLFF. CDR3 bases: TGCGCCAGCAGCTTGGCCTTCGGACAGGAAAAACTGTTTTTT.

Of note for this clone: Relative to the germline gene, one junction end is altered; a read error may explain this. V and J are TRBV19 and TRBJ1-4; D may be TRBD1 (6 bases). The CDR3 has 16 residues. Germline V lookup: CDR1 LNHDA, CDR2 SQIVND (reference sequence). CDR3 in amino acids: CASSMSRGRWVERLFF. In DNA, the CDR3 is TGTGCCAGTAGTATGTCCAGGGGAAGGTGGGTGGAAAGACTGTTTTTT.

The chain uses TRBV5-4 and TRBJ1-4; unclear D gene. CDR3 length: 15 residues. Germline loops: CDR1 SGHNT, CDR2 YYREEE (reference sequence). The V end lost 4 bases, the J end lost 8 bases, and 18 bases lay between the germline ends. The CDR3 region has the DNA TGTGCCAGCAGCGTCTCGTCCCGACTCGGAGAAAAACTGTTTTTT. Its protein product is CASSVSSRLGEKLFF. The whole variable domain, filled in from reference TRBV5-4 and TRBJ1-4, reads ETGVTQSPTHLIKTRGQQVTLRCSSQSGHNTVSWYQQALGQGPQFIFQYYREEENGRGNFPPRFSGLQFPNYSSELNVNALELDDSALYLCASSVSSRLGEKLFFGSGTQLSVL.

The CDR3 protein is CASKLGEPDYEQYF. CDR3 in DNA: TGTGCCAGCAAGCTCGGAGAACCCGACTACGAGCAGTACTTC. The V and J genes are TRBV2 and TRBJ2-7; no clear D. The length of the CDR3 is 14 residues. Germline loops: CDR1 SNHLY, CDR2 FYNNEI. Trimming pared 7 bases from V and 3 bases from J, leaving 16 bases between.

In this sample, this clone turned up a few times. The rearrangement links TRBV10-2 to TRBJ1-2, with D unclear. Germline CDR1 is WSHSY and CDR2 is SAAADI. Deletions cut 6 bases from V and 4 bases from J, with 9 bases between. This CDR3 is built from 12 residues. The CDR3 DNA reads as TGCGCCAGCAGACCGGGGTTCTATGGCTACACCTTC. It yields the protein CASRPGFYGYTF.

The chain joins TRBV3-1 (or the pseudogene TRBV3-2) to TRBJ1-3; possibly TRBD1 for D (5 bases). V lost 4 bases and J 4 bases, leaving 17 bases between the germline ends. Germline V gene lookup returns CDR1 LGHDT and CDR2 YNNKEL (reference sequence). The CDR3 covers 16 residues. The CDR3 here is CASSPLSGAIGNTIYF. Here the CDR3 DNA reads TGTGCCAGCAGCCCACTTAGCGGGGCCATCGGAAACACCATATATTTT.

This chain joins TRBV5-1 and TRBJ2-5; 8 bases are a match to TRBD2. V shed 4 bases and J 5 bases; nucleotides not matched to a gene: 4. The CDR3 has 13 residues. Germline-derived CDR1 and CDR2 are SGHRS and YFSETQ. CDR3: CASSALAVETQYF. Here the CDR3 DNA reads TGCGCCAGCAGCGCACTAGCGGTGGAGACCCAGTACTTC.

This chain links TRBV20-1 with TRBJ2-7, with 7 bases lining up with TRBD2. Per the germline V gene, CDR1 is DFQATT and CDR2 is SNEGSKA (reference sequence). The V segment lost 3 bases and the J segment 0 bases; nucleotides outside the gene matches: 8. This CDR3 has 15 residues. Written as DNA, the CDR3 is TGCAGTGCTAGTAAACCCGGGGGGTCCTCCTACGAGCAGTACTTC. Protein: CSASKPGGSSYEQYF.